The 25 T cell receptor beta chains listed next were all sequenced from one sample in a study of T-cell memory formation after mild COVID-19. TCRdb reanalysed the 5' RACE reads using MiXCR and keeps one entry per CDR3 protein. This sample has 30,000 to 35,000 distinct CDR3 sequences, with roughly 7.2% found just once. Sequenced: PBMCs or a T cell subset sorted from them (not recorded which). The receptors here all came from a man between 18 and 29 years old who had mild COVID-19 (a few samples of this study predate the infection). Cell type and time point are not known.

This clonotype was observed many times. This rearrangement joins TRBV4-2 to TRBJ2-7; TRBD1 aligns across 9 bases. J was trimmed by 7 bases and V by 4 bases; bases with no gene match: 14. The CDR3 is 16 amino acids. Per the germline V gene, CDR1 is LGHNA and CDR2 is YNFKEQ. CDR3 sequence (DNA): TGTGCCAGCAGCCCTTATGGGGAGGGACAGGGAGTGGAGCAGTACTTC. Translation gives CASSPYGEGQGVEQYF.

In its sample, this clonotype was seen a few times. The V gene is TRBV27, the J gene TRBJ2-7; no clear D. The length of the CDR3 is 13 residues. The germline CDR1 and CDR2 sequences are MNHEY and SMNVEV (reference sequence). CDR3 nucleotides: TGCACCAGCAGTTCCCAGGCCCTTAGGGTGCAGTACGTC. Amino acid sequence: CTSSSQALRVQYV.

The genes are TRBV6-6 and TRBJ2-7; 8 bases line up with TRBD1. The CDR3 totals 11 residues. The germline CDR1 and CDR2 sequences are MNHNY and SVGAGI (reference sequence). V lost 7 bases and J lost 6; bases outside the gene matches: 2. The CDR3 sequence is CASKTGGEQYF. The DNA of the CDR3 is TGTGCCAGCAAAACAGGGGGCGAGCAGTACTTC.

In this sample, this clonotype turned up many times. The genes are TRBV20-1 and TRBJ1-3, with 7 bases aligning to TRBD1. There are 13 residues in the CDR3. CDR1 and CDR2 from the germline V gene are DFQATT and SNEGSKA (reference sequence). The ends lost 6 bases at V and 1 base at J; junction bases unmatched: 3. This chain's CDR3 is CSAGQASGNTIYF. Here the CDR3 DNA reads TGCAGTGCAGGACAGGCATCTGGAAACACCATATATTTT.

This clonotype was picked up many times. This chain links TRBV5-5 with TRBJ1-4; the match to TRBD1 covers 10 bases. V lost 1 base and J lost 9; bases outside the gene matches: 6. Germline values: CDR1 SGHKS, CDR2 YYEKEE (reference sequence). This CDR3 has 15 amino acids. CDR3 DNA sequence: TGTGCCAGCAGCTTGACAGGACAGGGGGTCCAAAAACTGTTTTTT. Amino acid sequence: CASSLTGQGVQKLFF.

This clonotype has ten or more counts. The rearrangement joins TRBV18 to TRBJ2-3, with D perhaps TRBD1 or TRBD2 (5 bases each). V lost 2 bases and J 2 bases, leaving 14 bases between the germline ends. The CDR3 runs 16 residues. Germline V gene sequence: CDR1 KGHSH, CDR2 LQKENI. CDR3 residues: CASSPVGPPITDTQYF. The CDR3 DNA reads TGTGCCAGCTCACCAGTGGGACCCCCCATCACAGATACGCAGTATTTT.

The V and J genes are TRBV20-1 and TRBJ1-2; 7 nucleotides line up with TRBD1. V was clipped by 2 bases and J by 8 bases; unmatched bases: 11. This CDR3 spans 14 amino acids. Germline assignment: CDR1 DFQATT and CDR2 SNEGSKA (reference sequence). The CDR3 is CSARSPRGPRGYTF. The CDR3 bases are TGCAGTGCTAGATCCCCGAGGGGGCCTAGAGGCTACACCTTC.

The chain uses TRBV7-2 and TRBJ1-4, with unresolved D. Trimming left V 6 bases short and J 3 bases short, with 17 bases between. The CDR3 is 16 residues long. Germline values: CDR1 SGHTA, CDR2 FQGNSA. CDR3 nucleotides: TGTGCCAGCAGTCAACAGCCTCGAGGGTCTAATGAAAAACTGTTTTTT. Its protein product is CASSQQPRGSNEKLFF.

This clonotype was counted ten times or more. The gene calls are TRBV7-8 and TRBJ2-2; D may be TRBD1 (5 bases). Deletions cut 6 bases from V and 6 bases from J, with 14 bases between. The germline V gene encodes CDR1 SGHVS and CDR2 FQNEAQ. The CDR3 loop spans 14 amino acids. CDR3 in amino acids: CASRPRRVAGELFF. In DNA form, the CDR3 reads TGTGCCAGCAGACCCCGCAGGGTTGCCGGGGAGCTGTTTTTT.

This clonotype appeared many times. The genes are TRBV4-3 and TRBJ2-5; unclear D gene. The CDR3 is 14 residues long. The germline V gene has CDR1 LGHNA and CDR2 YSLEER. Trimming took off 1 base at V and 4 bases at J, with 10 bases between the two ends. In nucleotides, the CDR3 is TGCGCCAGCAGCCAAGGTCTGGCACTAGAGACCCAGTACTTC. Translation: CASSQGLALETQYF.

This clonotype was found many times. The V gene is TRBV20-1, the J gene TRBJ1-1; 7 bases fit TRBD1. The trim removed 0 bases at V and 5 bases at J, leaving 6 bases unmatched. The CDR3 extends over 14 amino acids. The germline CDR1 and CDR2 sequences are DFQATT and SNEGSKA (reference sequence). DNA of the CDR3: TGCAGTGCTAGAGATAGCAGGGGGAGGACTGAAGCTTTCTTT. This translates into CSARDSRGRTEAFF.

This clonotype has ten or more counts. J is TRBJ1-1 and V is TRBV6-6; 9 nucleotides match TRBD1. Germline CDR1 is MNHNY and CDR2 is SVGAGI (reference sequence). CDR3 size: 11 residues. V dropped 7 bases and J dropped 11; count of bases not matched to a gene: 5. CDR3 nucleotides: TGTGCCAGCACCACACAGGGGGCCGCTTTCTTT. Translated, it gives CASTTQGAAFF.

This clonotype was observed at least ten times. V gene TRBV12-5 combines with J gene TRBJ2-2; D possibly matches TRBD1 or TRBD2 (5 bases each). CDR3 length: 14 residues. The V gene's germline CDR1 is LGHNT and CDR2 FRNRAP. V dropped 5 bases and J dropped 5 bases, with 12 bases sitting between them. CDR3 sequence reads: CASGPGAMTGELFF. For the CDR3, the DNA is TGTGCTAGTGGTCCCGGGGCTATGACCGGGGAGCTGTTTTTT.

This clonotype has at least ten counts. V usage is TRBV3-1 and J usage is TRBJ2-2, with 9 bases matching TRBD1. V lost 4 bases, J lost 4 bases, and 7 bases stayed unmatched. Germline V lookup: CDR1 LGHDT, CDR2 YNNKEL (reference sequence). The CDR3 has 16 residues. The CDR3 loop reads CASSPDRGDGTGELFF. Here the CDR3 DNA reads TGTGCCAGCAGCCCGGACAGGGGCGACGGCACCGGGGAGCTGTTTTTT.

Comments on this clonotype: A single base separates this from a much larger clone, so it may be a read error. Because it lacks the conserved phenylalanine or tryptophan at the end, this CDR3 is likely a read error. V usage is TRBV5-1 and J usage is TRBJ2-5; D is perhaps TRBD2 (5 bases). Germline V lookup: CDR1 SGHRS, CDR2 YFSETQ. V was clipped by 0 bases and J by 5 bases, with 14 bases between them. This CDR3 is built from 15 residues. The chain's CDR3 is CASSLASRNEETQYL. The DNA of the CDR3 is TGCGCCAGCAGCTTGGCTAGCAGGAATGAGGAGACCCAGTACTTA.

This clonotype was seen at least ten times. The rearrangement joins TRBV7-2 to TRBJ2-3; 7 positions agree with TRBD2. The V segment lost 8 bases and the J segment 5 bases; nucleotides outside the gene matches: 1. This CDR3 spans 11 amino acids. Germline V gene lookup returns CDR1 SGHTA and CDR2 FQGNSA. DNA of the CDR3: TGTGCCAGCCGGGAGGTAGATACGCAGTATTTT. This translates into CASREVDTQYF.

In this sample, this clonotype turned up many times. CDR3: CASSSRQAYEQYF. The CDR3 DNA reads TGTGCCAGCAGCTCCCGACAGGCCTACGAGCAGTACTTC. The chain is built from TRBV5-6 and TRBJ2-7, with a possible D match to TRBD1 (6 bases). The germline V and J ends were trimmed by 3 bases and 2 bases, with 9 bases remaining between them. The germline V gene has CDR1 SGHDT and CDR2 YYEEEE. The CDR3 sequence is 13 residues long.

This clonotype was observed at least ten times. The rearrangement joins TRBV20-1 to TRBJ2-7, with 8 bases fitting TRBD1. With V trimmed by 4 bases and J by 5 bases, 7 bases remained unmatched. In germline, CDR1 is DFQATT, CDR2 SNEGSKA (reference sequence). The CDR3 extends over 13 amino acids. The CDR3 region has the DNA TGCAGTGCTAAAGGACAGGGCCTAGACGAGCAGTACGTC. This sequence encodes CSAKGQGLDEQYV.

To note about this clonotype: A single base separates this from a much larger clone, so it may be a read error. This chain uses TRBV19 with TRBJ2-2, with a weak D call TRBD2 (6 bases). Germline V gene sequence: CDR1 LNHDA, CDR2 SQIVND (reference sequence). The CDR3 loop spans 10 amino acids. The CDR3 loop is CATRAGGLFF. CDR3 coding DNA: TGTGCCACCCGAGCCGGGGGGCTGTTTTTT.

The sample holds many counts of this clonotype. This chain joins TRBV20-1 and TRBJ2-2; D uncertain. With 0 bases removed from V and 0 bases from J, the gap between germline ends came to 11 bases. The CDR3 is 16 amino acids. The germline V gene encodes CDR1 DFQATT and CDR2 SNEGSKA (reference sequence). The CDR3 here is CSARDLAQPNTGELFF. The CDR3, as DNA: TGCAGTGCTAGAGATCTGGCGCAGCCGAACACCGGGGAGCTGTTTTTT.

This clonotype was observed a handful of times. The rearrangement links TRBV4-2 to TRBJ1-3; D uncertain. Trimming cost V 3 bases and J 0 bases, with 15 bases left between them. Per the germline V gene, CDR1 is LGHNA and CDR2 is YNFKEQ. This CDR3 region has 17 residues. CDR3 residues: CASSQLNGRFSGNTIYF. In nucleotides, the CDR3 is TGTGCCAGCAGCCAGTTAAATGGACGGTTCTCTGGAAACACCATATATTTT.

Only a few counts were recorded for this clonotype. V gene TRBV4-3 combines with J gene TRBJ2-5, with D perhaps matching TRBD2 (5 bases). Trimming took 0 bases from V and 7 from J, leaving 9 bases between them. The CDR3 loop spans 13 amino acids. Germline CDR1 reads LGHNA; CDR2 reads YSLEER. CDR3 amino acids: CASSQENRGTQYF. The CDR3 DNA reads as TGCGCCAGCAGCCAAGAGAATCGGGGGACCCAGTACTTC.

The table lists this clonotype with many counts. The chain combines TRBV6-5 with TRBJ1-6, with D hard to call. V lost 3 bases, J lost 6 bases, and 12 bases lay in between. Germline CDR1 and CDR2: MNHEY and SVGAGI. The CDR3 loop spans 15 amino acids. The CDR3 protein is CASSYGGLSNSPLHF. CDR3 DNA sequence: TGTGCCAGCAGTTATGGAGGCCTTAGTAATTCACCCCTCCACTTT.

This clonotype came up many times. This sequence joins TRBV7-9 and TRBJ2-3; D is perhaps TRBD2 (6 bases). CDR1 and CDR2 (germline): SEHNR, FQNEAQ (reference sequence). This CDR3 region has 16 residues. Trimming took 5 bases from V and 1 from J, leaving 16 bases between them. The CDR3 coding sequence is TGTGCCAGCAGCCCCACGGGTCGCGGGGGCACAGATACGCAGTATTTT. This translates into CASSPTGRGGTDTQYF. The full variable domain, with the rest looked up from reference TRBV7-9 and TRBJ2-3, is DTGVSQNPRHKITKRGQNVTFRCDPISEHNRLYWYRQTLGQGPEFLTYFQNEAQLEKSRLLSDRFSAERPKGSFSTLEIQRTEQGDSAMYLCASSPTGRGGTDTQYFGPGTRLTVL.

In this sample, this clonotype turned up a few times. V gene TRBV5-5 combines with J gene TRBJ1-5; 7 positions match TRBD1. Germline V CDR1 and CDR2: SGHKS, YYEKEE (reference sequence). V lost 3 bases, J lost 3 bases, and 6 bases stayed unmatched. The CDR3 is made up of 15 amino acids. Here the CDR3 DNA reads TGTGCCAGCAGCTACCGGACAGGCGCCAATCAGCCCCAGCATTTT. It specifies CASSYRTGANQPQHF.